A single sample gave rise to the 16 T cell receptor beta chains below, sequenced in a study of blood T cell repertoires in COVID-19. Assay used: immunoSEQ multiplex PCR; TCRdb lists only in-frame clones, some missing. The table lists over 200,000 clones, more than 75% of them singletons. What was sequenced was peripheral blood. All receptors come from a man aged 45-60 years with COVID-19, enrolled during active disease.

V gene TRBV11-2 combines with J gene TRBJ1-1; D gene unclear. The CDR3 is made up of 13 amino acids. The ends were cut back, 3 bases at V and 13 bases at J, with 18 bases in the middle. Germline values: CDR1 SGHAT, CDR2 FQNNGV. The CDR3 sequence is CASSFQPALEVFF. The DNA for the CDR3 is TGTGCCAGCAGCTTCCAACCTGCCCTGGAGGTTTTCTTT.

The chain carries TRBV28 and TRBJ1-5; perhaps TRBD1 as D (6 bases). V was trimmed by 10 bases and J by 5 bases, leaving 18 bases between them. Germline CDR1 is MDHEN and CDR2 is SYDVKM. The CDR3 is 14 amino acids. This CDR3 reads CATVVNRVDQPQHF. In nucleotides, the CDR3 is TGTGCCACCGTCGTAAACAGGGTAGATCAGCCCCAGCATTTT.

This clone was observed once. The chain joins TRBV9 to TRBJ2-2; 7 bases fit TRBD2. The V and J ends lost 3 bases and 4 bases, in that order; junction bases with no gene match: 12. Germline-derived CDR1 and CDR2 are SGDLS and YYNGEE. The CDR3 loop spans 17 amino acids. CDR3: CASSARETGGSTGELFF. CDR3 bases: TGTGCCAGCAGCGCGCGGGAAACGGGGGGAAGCACCGGGGAGCTGTTTTTT.

The genes are TRBV29-1 and TRBJ1-5; D is perhaps TRBD1 (6 bases). Per germline, CDR1 SQVTM and CDR2 ANQGSEA. The CDR3 totals 13 residues. V was cut by 7 bases and J by 7 bases, with 17 bases left in between. The CDR3 DNA sequence: TGCAGCGCCAACACAGGGCCGGGGCAGCCCCAGCATTTT. Residues: CSANTGPGQPQHF.

The chain recombines TRBV9 with TRBJ2-7, with 8 nucleotides matching TRBD1. Germline V gene sequence: CDR1 SGDLS, CDR2 YYNGEE. This CDR3 region has 15 residues. V shed 4 bases and J 2 bases; nucleotides not matched to a gene: 8. Written as DNA, the CDR3 is TGTGCCAGCAGCCTCGGACAGGGAACAACCTACGAGCAGTACTTC. This encodes CASSLGQGTTYEQYF.

This chain links TRBV28 with TRBJ1-4; D possibly corresponds to TRBD1 (6 bases). In germline, CDR1 is MDHEN, CDR2 SYDVKM. The CDR3 spans 15 residues. The V end was cut by 5 bases, the J end by 8 bases, with 18 bases between. For the CDR3, the DNA is TGTGCCAGCAGTGGTCAACAGGGATTGGGGGAAAAACTGTTTTTT. This translates into CASSGQQGLGEKLFF.

As regards this clone: Other DNA variants within this sample encode the same CDR3. The chain couples TRBV5-1 to TRBJ1-1; D is possibly TRBD1 (6 bases). CDR1 is SGHRS and CDR2 is YFSETQ in the germline V gene. The V end lost 0 bases, the J end lost 6 bases, and 12 bases lay between the germline ends. The length of the CDR3 is 14 residues. The CDR3 sequence is CASSLGQGRAEAFF. CDR3 bases: TGCGCCAGCAGCTTGGGGCAGGGGAGGGCTGAAGCTTTCTTT.

The genes are TRBV4-2 and TRBJ2-6, with TRBD2 identical over 11 bases. The V and J ends lost 4 bases and 4 bases, in that order; junction bases with no gene match: 6. Germline CDR1 and CDR2: LGHNA and YNFKEQ. The CDR3 is made up of 17 amino acids. The CDR3 loop reads CASSLGLAGRGANVLTF. The CDR3 nucleotides are TGTGCCAGCAGCCTTGGACTAGCGGGTCGGGGGGCCAACGTCCTGACTTTC.

The chain is built from TRBV19 and TRBJ2-7; 15 bases map to TRBD2. J lost 6 bases, V lost 4 bases, and 16 bases had no gene match. This CDR3 has 19 residues. Germline V gene data show CDR1 as LNHDA and CDR2 as SQIVND (reference sequence). CDR3 sequence: CASSTAGTSGRLVLFEQYF. The CDR3 bases are TGTGCCAGTAGTACCGCCGGGACTAGCGGGAGGCTCGTCCTTTTCGAGCAGTACTTC.

This clone was counted between two and nine times. The chain has TRBV6-5 and TRBJ1-2; TRBD1 agrees at 7 bases. J gave up 8 bases and V 2 bases, and 5 bases lay outside the gene matches. This CDR3 has 13 residues. Looked up from germline, CDR1 is MNHEY and CDR2 is SVGAGI. The CDR3 nucleotides are TGTGCCAGCAGTTACCAGACAGGGATCGGCTACACCTTC. This encodes CASSYQTGIGYTF.

This chain links TRBV6-4 with TRBJ2-7, with 8 bases fitting TRBD1. In germline, CDR1 is MRHNA, CDR2 SNTAGT. Losses at the gene ends were 2 bases for V and 3 bases for J; bases not matched to a gene: 12. This CDR3 has 17 residues. This CDR3 reads CASSDHGTGQSGYEQYF. The CDR3 DNA reads TGTGCCAGCAGTGACCACGGGACAGGCCAATCGGGCTACGAGCAGTACTTC.

This clone turned up a few times. The chain uses TRBV2 and TRBJ2-7; no firm D call. Germline CDR1 reads SNHLY; CDR2 reads FYNNEI. The CDR3 length is 13 residues. V was shortened by 4 bases and J by 3 bases, with 10 bases between the two germline ends. The CDR3 protein is CASSAGRGYEQYF. CDR3 nucleotide sequence: TGTGCCAGCAGTGCCGGAAGAGGCTACGAGCAGTACTTC.

The chain uses TRBV5-1 and TRBJ1-2; 8 bases line up with TRBD1. CDR1 SGHRS and CDR2 YFSETQ come from the germline V gene. CDR3 length equals 15 residues. V was pared by 3 bases and J by 8 bases, with 12 bases of the junction left unmatched. The CDR3 sequence: CASSSEEGQAGGYTF. The DNA of the CDR3 is TGCGCCAGCAGCTCGGAGGAGGGACAGGCGGGGGGCTACACCTTC.

V and J are TRBV19 and TRBJ2-5; TRBD2 matches at 9 bases. The V gene's germline CDR1 is LNHDA and CDR2 SQIVND (reference sequence). The junction had 4 bases not matched to a gene; V was cut back by 5 bases and J by 3 bases. The CDR3 extends over 14 amino acids. The CDR3 sequence: CASSFLAGEETQYF. CDR3 nucleotides: TGTGCCAGTAGTTTCTTAGCGGGGGAAGAGACCCAGTACTTC.

This chain connects TRBV28 to TRBJ1-3; D is unclear. V lost 6 bases and J 0 bases, leaving 15 bases between the germline ends. This CDR3 spans 16 amino acids. CDR1 is MDHEN and CDR2 is SYDVKM in the germline V gene. The CDR3 is CASSSPNTDSGNTIYF. The CDR3 nucleotides read TGTGCCAGCAGCTCCCCGAACACAGACTCTGGAAACACCATATATTTT.

The chain employs TRBV27 and TRBJ2-7; no reliable D call. CDR3 size: 15 residues. Germline CDR1 and CDR2: MNHEY and SMNVEV (reference sequence). The V gene lost 2 bases and the J gene lost 3 bases, with 14 bases spanning the gap. The CDR3 spells CASSLGPHPVYEQYF. DNA for the CDR3: TGTGCCAGCAGTTTAGGCCCCCATCCAGTCTACGAGCAGTACTTC.